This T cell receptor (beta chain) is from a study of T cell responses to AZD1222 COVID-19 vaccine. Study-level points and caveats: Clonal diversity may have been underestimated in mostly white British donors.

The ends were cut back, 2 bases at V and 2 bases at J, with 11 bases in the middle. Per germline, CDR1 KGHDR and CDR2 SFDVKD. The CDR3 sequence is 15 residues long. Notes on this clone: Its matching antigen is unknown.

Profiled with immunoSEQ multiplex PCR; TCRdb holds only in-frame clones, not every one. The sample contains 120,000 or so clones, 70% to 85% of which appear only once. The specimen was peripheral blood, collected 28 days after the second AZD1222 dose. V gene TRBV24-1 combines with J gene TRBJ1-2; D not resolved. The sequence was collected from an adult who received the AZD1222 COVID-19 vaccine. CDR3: CATSDSADLNYGYTF. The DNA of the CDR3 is TGTGCCACCAGTGATTCAGCGGACCTAAACTATGGCTACACCTTC.